The source of this T cell receptor beta chain is a study of cytomegalovirus exposure and HLA in healthy donors. Overall study context: The Caucasian-associated ancestry cluster held roughly 80% of around 380 genotyped donors.

Findings and limits, study-wide: Earlier analysis found most TCR beta V segments productive about 87% or about 30% of the time.

A multiplex PCR was run with 60 Vbeta primers and 13 Jbeta primers. Using immunoSEQ multiplex PCR, the repertoire was profiled, and TCRdb retains in-frame clones only, with some absent. The table includes over 150,000 clones, roughly 81% detected once. Concerning this clone itself: The antigen is unknown.

The V gene lost 2 bases and the J gene lost 7 bases, with 9 bases spanning the gap. There are 13 residues in the CDR3. Germline CDR1 MNHEY, CDR2 SVGAGI. The rearrangement links TRBV6-5 to TRBJ1-5; D unresolved. This receptor was identified in a woman in her 30s in good health and CMV-seropositive. The sequenced sample consisted of PBMCs. The chain's CDR3 is CASSYHPRQPQHF. CDR3 in DNA: TGTGCCAGCAGTTACCACCCGAGGCAGCCCCAGCATTTT.